This T cell receptor (beta chain) was captured in a study of T cells after posttransplantation cyclophosphamide. On this clone itself: The antigen is undetermined.

Cyclophosphamide on days +3 and +4 followed busulfan-fludarabine conditioning and a marrow graft. Clones were read by immunoSEQ multiplex PCR, and TCRdb kept only the in-frame ones, dropping some. The sample carries about 7,600 clones, about four fifths recorded once. Study results and limitations: TRB clonality was highly associated with recipient CMV seropositivity and reactivation.

J was trimmed by 0 bases and V by 2 bases; bases with no gene match: 10. In germline, CDR1 is LGHNT, CDR2 FRNRAP. The CDR3 spans 18 residues. Sequencing was performed on CD4+ T cells sorted from blood, taken 950 to 1,200 days after allogeneic stem cell transplant with posttransplant cyclophosphamide. The genes are TRBV12-5 and TRBJ1-1, with 9 bases aligning to TRBD1. The TCR was taken from a female patient aged 35-55 years who received an allogeneic stem cell transplant from a related donor, was CMV-positive, and had no GVHD. The T cells may come from the graft donor. CDR3 region: CASGLTRDRVPLNTEAFF. CDR3 DNA sequence: TGTGCTAGTGGTTTGACCCGGGACAGGGTCCCCCTGAACACTGAAGCTTTCTTT.